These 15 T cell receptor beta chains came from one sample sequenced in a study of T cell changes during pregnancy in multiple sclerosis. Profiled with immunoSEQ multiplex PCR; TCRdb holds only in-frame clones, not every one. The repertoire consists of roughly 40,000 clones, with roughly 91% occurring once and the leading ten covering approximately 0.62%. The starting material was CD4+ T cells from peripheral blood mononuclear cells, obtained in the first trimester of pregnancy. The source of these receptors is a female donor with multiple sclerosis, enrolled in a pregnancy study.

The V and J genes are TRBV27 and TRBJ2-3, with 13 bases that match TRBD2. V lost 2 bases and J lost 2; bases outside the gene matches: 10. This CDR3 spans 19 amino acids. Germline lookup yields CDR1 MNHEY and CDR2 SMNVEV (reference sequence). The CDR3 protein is CASSLGFRTSGGHTDTQYF. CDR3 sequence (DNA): TGTGCCAGCAGTTTAGGGTTTCGGACTAGCGGGGGCCACACAGATACGCAGTATTTT.

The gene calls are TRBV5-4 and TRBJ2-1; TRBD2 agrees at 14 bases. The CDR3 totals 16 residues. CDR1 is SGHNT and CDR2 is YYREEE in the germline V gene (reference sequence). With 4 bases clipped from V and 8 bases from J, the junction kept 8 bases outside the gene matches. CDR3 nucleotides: TGTGCCAGCAGCCCCACGAGGACTAGCGGGAGGCATGAGCAGTTCTTC. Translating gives CASSPTRTSGRHEQFF. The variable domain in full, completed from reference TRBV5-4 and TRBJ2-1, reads ETGVTQSPTHLIKTRGQQVTLRCSSQSGHNTVSWYQQALGQGPQFIFQYYREEENGRGNFPPRFSGLQFPNYSSELNVNALELDDSALYLCASSPTRTSGRHEQFFGPGTRLTVL.

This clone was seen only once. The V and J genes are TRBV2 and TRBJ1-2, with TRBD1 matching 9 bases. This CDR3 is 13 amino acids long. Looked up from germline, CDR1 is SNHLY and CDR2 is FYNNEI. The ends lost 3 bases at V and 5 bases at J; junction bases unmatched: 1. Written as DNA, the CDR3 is TGTGCCAGCAGTGACGGGACAGGGTATGGCTACACCTTC. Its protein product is CASSDGTGYGYTF.

The CDR3 nucleotides read TGTGCTAGTGGTTTGGTACTCCGGGGACAGGGTGGAGGAAGGACTGAAGCTTTCTTT. Translation gives CASGLVLRGQGGGRTEAFF. The chain recombines TRBV12-5 with TRBJ1-1; 9 bases agree with TRBD1. Germline V gene lookup returns CDR1 LGHNT and CDR2 FRNRAP. This CDR3 spans 19 amino acids. The trim removed 0 bases at V and 5 bases at J, leaving 16 bases unmatched.

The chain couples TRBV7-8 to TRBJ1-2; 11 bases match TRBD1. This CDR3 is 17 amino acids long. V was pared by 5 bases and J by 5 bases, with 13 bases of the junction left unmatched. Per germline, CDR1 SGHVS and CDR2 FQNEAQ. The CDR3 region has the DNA TGTGCCAGCAGCCCGCGCTGGATGGACAGGGGGCAATATGGCTACACCTTC. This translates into CASSPRWMDRGQYGYTF.

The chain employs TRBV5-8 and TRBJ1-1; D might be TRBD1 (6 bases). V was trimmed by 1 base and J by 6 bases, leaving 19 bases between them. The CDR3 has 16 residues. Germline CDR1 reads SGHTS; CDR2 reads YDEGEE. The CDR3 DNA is TGTGCCAGCAGCTTGACAGGGCACCTGCTGGGGGCTGAAGCTTTCTTT. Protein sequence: CASSLTGHLLGAEAFF.

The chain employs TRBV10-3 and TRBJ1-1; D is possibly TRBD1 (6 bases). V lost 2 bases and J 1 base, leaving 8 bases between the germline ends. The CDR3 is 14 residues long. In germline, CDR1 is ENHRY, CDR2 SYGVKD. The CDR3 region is CAISEGQQNTEAFF. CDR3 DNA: TGTGCCATCAGTGAGGGACAGCAGAACACTGAAGCTTTCTTT.

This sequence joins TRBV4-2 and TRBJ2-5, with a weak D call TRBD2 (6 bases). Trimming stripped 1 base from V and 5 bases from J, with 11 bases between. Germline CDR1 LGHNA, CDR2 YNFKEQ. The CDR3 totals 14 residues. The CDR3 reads CASSQGGVGETQYF. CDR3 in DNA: TGTGCCAGCAGCCAAGGCGGGGTGGGCGAGACCCAGTACTTC.

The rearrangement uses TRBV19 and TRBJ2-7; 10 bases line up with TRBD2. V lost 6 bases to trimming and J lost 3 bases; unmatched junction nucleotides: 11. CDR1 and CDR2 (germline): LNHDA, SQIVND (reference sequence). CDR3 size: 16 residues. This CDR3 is CASRTKASSGSYEQYF. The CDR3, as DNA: TGTGCCAGTAGGACCAAGGCTTCTAGCGGGAGCTACGAGCAGTACTTC.

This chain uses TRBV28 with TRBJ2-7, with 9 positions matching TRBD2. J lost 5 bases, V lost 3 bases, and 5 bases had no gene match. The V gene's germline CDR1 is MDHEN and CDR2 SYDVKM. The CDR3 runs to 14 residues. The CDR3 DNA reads TGTGCCAGCAGTTTTAGCGGGAGAAACCACGAGCAGTACTTC. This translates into CASSFSGRNHEQYF.

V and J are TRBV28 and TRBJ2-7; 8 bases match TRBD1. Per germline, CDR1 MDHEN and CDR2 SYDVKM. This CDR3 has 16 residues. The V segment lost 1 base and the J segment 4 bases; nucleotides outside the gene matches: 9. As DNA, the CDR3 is TGTGCCAGCAGTTTATCCGGTCAGGGGGCGAAGTACGAGCAGTACTTC. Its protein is CASSLSGQGAKYEQYF.

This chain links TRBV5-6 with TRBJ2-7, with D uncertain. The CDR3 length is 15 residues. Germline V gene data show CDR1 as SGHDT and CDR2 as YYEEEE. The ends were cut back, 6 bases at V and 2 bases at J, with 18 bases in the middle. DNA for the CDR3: TGTGCCAGCACCCGCTTCCGATCAGACACCTACGAGCAGTACTTC. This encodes CASTRFRSDTYEQYF.

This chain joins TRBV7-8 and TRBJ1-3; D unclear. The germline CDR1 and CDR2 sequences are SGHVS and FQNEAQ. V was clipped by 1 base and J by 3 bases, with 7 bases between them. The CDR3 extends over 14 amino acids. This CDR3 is CASSLESGGNTIYF. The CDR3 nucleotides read TGTGCCAGCAGCTTAGAATCAGGTGGAAACACCATATATTTT. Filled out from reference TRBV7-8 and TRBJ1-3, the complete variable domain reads GAGVSQSPRYKVAKRGQDVALRCDPISGHVSLFWYQQALGQGPEFLTYFQNEAQLDKSGLPSDRFFAERPEGSVSTLKIQRTQQEDSAVYLCASSLESGGNTIYFGEGSWLTVV.

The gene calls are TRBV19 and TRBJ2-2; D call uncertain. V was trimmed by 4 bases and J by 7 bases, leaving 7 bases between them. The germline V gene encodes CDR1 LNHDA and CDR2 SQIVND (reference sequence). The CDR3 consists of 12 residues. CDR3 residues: CASSRRIGELFF. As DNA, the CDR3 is TGTGCCAGTAGTAGGCGGATCGGGGAGCTGTTTTTT.

The CDR3 protein is CASLGARTDTQYF. DNA of the CDR3: TGTGCCAGTCTGGGGGCTCGCACAGATACGCAGTATTTT. The rearrangement uses TRBV19 and TRBJ2-3, with a weak D call TRBD1 (6 bases). With 8 bases removed from V and 1 base from J, the gap between germline ends came to 10 bases. Germline V lookup: CDR1 LNHDA, CDR2 SQIVND (reference sequence). The CDR3 has 13 amino acids.